This entry describes one T cell receptor beta chain. The sample contains more than one DNA sequence encoding this CDR3. The method was immunoSEQ multiplex PCR; TCRdb's version includes in-frame clones alone and lacks a portion of them. The data show 85,000 to 130,000 clones, about 91% seen once. The data belong to a study of T cell responses to AZD1222 COVID-19 vaccine. The material was peripheral blood, obtained on day 0 of AZD1222 vaccination. This clonotype was obtained from an adult in good health.

CDR3 nucleotide sequence: TGTGCCAGCAGTTTACAGCCTAACACTGAAGCTTTCTTT. Translated: CASSLQPNTEAFF. The chain uses TRBV12-3 or TRBV12-4 and TRBJ1-1; D is undetermined. Trimming stripped 2 bases from V and 2 bases from J, with 6 bases between. The length of the CDR3 is 13 residues.